This TCR beta chain was obtained from a study of blood T cell repertoires in COVID-19. The wider study: COVID-19 samples, acute and convalescent, were from the United States, Italy and Spain. Sample material is recorded as cDNA or gDNA derived from T cells, B-cell-depleted T cells, or PBMCs.

Authors' processing steps: The authors estimated nucleated cell counts from reference gene primer amplification. Assay used: immunoSEQ multiplex PCR; TCRdb lists only in-frame clones, some missing. The D gene and trimming were derived from the DNA, and the V and J assignments and clone size from that table. This table has approximately 100,000 clones, about 89% appearing once. This clone showed up just a few times. With 7 bases clipped from V and 5 bases from J, the junction kept 7 bases outside the gene matches. Germline V gene sequence: CDR1 LNHDA, CDR2 SQIVND (reference sequence). The CDR3 consists of 14 residues.

V and J are TRBV19 and TRBJ2-2, with 7 bases lining up with TRBD2. This receptor was taken from a human donor in a cohort sampled during active COVID-19. Sequencing was carried out using peripheral blood. The CDR3 coding sequence is TGTGCCAGTAAGGCGGGAGTAGGAACCGGGGAGCTGTTTTTT. The encoded protein is CASKAGVGTGELFF.